The clone carrying this T cell receptor beta chain showed up many times. The target antigen is unknown. This entry belongs to a study of T cell repertoires in cytomegalovirus infection. Germline V gene lookup returns CDR1 LNHDA and CDR2 SQIVND (reference sequence). The V and J ends lost 4 bases and 0 bases, in that order; junction bases with no gene match: 0. The CDR3 runs 16 residues. TCRdb re-derived calls from the reads in MiXCR, one entry per CDR3 protein. The sample lists approximately 390,000 distinct CDR3 sequences, roughly 34% occurring once. The J gene is TRBJ2-6, the V gene TRBV19; 10 positions match TRBD1. The sequence came from a human donor in good health (CMV status not recorded). Some clones in this sample may be carry-over from other donors' samples. The material sequenced was cultured PBMCs, taken from culture after CMV antigen stimulation. As DNA, the CDR3 is TGTGCCAGTAGTAGGACAGGGGGCTCTGGGGCCAACGTCCTGACTTTC. This sequence encodes CASSRTGGSGANVLTF.